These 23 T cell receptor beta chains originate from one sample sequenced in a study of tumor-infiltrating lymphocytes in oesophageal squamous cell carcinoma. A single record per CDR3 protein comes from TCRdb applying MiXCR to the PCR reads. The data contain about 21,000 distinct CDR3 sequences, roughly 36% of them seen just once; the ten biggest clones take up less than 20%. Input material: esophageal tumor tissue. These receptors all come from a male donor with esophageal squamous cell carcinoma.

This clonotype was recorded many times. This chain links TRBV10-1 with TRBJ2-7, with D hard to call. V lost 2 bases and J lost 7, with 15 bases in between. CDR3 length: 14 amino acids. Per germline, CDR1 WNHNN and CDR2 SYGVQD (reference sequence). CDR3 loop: CASSEPHGSNEQYF. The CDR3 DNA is TGCGCCAGCAGTGAGCCTCACGGTTCCAATGAGCAGTACTTC.

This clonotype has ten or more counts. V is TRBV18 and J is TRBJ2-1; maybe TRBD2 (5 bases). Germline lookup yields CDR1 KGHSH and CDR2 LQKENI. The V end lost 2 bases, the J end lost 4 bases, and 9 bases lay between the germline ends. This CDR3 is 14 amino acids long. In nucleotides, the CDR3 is TGTGCCAGCTCACCAGAGGGCATTTACAATGAGCAGTTCTTC. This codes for CASSPEGIYNEQFF.

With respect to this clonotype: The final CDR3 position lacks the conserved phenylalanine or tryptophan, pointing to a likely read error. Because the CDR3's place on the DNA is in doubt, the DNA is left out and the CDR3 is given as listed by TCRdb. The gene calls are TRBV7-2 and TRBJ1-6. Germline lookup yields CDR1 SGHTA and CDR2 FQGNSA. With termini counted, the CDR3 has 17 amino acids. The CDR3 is CASSSYRTNSYEQYFGP.

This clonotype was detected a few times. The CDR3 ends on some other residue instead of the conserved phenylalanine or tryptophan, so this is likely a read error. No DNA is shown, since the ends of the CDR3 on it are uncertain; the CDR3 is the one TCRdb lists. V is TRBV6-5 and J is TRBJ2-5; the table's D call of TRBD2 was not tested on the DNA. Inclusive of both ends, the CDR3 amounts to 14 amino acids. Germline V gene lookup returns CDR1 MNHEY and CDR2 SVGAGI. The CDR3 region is CASLAGDSPLHFGN.

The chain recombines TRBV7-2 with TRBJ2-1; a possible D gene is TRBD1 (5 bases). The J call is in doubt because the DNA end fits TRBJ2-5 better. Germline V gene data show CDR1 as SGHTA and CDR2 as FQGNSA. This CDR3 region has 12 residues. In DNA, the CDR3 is TGTGCCAGCAGCTTAGTTGGGGCCGGCCAGTACTTC. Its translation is CASSLVGAGQYF.

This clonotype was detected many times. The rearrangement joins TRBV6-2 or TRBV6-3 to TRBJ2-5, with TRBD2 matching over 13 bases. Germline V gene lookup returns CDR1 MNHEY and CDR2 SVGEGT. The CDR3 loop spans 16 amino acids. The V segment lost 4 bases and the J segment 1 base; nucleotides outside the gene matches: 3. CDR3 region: CASSWGLAGSQETQYF. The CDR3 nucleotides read TGTGCCAGCAGTTGGGGACTAGCGGGGAGCCAAGAGACCCAGTACTTC.

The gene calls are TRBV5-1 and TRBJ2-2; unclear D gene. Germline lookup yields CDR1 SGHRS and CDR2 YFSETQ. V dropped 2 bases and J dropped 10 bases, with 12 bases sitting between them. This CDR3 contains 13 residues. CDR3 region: CASSFGSKEELFF. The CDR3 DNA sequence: TGCGCCAGCAGCTTTGGTAGTAAGGAGGAGCTGTTTTTT.

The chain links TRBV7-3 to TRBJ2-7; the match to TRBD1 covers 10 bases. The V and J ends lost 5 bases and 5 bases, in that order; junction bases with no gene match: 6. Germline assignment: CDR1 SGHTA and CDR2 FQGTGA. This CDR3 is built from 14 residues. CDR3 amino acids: CASSQRGTGDEQYF. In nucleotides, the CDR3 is TGTGCCAGCAGCCAACGGGGGACAGGGGACGAGCAGTACTTC.

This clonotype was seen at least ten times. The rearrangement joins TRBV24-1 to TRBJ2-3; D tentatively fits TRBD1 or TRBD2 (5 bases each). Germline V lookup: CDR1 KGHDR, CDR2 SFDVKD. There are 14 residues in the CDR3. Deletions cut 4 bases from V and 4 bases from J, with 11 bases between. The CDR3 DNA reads TGTGCCACCAGTGACCGGGGCTGGGCAGATACGCAGTATTTT. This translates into CATSDRGWADTQYF.

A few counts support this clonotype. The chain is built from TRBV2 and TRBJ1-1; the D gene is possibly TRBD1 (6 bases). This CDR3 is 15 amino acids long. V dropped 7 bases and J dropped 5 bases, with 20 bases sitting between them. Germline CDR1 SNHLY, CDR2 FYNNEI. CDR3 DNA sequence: TGTGCCAGCACCCGAAGTATACAGGGAGGAACTGAAGCTTTCTTT. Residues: CASTRSIQGGTEAFF.

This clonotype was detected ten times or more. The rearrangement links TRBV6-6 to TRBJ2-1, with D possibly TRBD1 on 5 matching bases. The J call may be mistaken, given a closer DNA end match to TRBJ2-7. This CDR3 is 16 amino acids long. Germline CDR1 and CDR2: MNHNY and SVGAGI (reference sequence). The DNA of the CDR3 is TGTGCCAGCAGTTACTCCCCCACAGGCCCCCACAATGAGCAGTACTTC. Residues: CASSYSPTGPHNEQYF.

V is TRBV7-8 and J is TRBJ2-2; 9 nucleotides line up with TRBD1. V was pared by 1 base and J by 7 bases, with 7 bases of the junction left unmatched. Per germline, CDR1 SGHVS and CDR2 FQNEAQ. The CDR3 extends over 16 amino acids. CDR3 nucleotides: TGTGCCAGCAGCTTAGTCTCGACAGGGGGTATCGGGGAGCTGTTTTTT. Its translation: CASSLVSTGGIGELFF.

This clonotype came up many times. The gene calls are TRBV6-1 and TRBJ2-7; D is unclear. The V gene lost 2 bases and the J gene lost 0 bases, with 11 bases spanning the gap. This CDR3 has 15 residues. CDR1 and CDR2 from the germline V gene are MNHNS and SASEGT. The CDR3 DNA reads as TGTGCCAGCAGTGAAAATTGGTCGGGCTCCTACGAGCAGTACTTC. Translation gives CASSENWSGSYEQYF.

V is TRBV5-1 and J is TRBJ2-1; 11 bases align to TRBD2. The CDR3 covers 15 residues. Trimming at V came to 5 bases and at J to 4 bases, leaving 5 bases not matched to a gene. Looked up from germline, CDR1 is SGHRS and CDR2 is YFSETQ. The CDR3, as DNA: TGCGCCAGCAGTCCCACTAGCGGGAGTTACAATGAGCAGTTCTTC. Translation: CASSPTSGSYNEQFF.

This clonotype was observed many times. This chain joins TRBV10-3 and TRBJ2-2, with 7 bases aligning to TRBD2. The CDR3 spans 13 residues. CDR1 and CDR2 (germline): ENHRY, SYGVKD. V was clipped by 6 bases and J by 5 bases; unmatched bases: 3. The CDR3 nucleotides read TGTGCCATCAGGGGTAGCGGGACCGGGGAGCTGTTTTTT. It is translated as CAIRGSGTGELFF.

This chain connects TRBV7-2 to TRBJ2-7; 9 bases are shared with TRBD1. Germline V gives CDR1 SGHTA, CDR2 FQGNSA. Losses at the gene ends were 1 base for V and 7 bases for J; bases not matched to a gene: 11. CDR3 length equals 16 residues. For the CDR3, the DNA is TGTGCCAGCAGCTTAGGCTGGGGACAGGGATACAATGAGCAGTACTTC. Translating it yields CASSLGWGQGYNEQYF.

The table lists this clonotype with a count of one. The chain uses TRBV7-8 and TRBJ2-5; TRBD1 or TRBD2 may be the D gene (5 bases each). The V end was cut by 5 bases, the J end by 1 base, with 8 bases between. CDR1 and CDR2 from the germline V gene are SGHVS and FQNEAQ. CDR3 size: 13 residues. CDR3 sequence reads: CASSRDLQETQYF. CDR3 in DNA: TGTGCCAGCAGCCGGGACCTCCAAGAGACCCAGTACTTC. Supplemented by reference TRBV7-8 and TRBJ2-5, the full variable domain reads GAGVSQSPRYKVAKRGQDVALRCDPISGHVSLFWYQQALGQGPEFLTYFQNEAQLDKSGLPSDRFFAERPEGSVSTLKIQRTQQEDSAVYLCASSRDLQETQYFGPGTRLLVL.

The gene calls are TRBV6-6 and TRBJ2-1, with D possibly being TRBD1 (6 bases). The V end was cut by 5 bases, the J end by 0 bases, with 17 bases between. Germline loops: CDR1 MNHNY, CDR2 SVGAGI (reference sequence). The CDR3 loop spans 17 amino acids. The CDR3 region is CASSQGLQGGSYNEQFF. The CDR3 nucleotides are TGTGCCAGCAGTCAAGGGTTACAGGGCGGCTCCTACAATGAGCAGTTCTTC.

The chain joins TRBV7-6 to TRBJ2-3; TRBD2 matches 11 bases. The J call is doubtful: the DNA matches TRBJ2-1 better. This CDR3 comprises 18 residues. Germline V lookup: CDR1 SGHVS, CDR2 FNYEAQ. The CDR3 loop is CASSLALAGTSGYNEQFF. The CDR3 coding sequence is TGTGCCAGCAGCTTAGCGCTTGCCGGGACTAGCGGCTACAATGAGCAGTTCTTC.

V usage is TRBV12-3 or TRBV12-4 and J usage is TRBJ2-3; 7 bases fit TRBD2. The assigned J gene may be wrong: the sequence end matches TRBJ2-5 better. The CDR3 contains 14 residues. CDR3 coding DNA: TGTGCCAGCAGACTAACTAGCGACCAAGAGACCCAGTACTTC. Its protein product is CASRLTSDQETQYF.

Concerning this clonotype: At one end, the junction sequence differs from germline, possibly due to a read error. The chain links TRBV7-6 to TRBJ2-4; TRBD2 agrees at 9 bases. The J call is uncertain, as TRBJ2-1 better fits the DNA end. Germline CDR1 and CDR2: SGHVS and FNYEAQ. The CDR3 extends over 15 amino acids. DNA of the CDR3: TGTGCTAGCAGCCCCTCTAGCGGGAATAGGGGTGAGCAGTTCTTC. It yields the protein CASSPSSGNRGEQFF.

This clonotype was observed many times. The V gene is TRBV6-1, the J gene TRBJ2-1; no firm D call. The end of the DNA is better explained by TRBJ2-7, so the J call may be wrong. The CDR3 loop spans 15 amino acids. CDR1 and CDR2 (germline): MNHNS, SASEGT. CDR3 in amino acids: CASTPTASSSYEQYF. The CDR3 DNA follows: TGTGCCAGCACCCCAACCGCCTCGAGCTCCTACGAGCAGTACTTC.

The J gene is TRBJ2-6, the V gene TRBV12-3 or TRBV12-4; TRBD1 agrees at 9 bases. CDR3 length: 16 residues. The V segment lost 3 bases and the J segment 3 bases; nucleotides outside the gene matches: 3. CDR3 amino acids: CASSFGTGYGANVLTF. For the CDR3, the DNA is TGTGCCAGCAGTTTCGGGACAGGGTATGGGGCCAACGTCCTGACTTTC.